The 30 T cell receptor beta chains below all came from one sample that was sequenced in a study of T cell responses to AZD1222 COVID-19 vaccine. Clones were read by immunoSEQ multiplex PCR, and TCRdb kept only the in-frame ones, dropping some. The profile covers roughly 93,000 clones, with 65% to 90% appearing a single time and roughly 6% taken by the ten largest. Here the sequenced sample was peripheral blood, taken on day 0 of AZD1222 vaccination. The source is an adult in good health.

The chain couples TRBV7-9 to TRBJ2-2, with D possibly matching TRBD1 (6 bases). The V and J ends lost 8 bases and 0 bases respectively, with 10 bases between them. This CDR3 has 14 residues. Germline V gives CDR1 SEHNR, CDR2 FQNEAQ (reference sequence). CDR3 residues: CASSGTSNTGELFF. The CDR3 DNA sequence: TGTGCCAGCTCCGGGACATCGAACACCGGGGAGCTGTTTTTT.

The J gene is TRBJ1-5, the V gene TRBV7-8; 9 nucleotides agree with TRBD1. J gave up 0 bases and V 6 bases, and 9 bases lay outside the gene matches. CDR1 is SGHVS, CDR2 FQNEAQ, per germline. The CDR3 extends over 17 amino acids. This chain's CDR3 is CASRPRPGQGSNQPQHF. In DNA, the CDR3 is TGTGCCAGCAGACCTCGACCGGGACAGGGTAGCAATCAGCCCCAGCATTTT.

The rearrangement links TRBV18 to TRBJ2-7; 7 bases agree with TRBD1. The trim removed 6 bases at V and 12 bases at J, leaving 14 bases unmatched. Germline CDR1 and CDR2: KGHSH and LQKENI. The CDR3 spans 13 residues. CDR3 coding DNA: TGTGCCAGCTCTCATGGGACAGATCCAGCTCGGTACTTC. This codes for CASSHGTDPARYF.

The rearrangement joins TRBV4-2 to TRBJ1-1, with TRBD1 as a possible D gene (5 bases). With 0 bases removed from V and 0 bases from J, the gap between germline ends came to 11 bases. Germline V gives CDR1 LGHNA, CDR2 YNFKEQ. CDR3 length: 16 amino acids. CDR3 amino acids: CASSQDLTGLNTEAFF. The DNA for the CDR3 is TGTGCCAGCAGCCAAGATTTAACGGGACTGAACACTGAAGCTTTCTTT.

This rearrangement joins TRBV12-3 or TRBV12-4 to TRBJ1-2; no firm D call. Trimming pared 5 bases from V and 2 bases from J, leaving 9 bases between. The CDR3 covers 13 residues. The CDR3 nucleotides are TGTGCCAGCAGTCCCGGGAAGAACTATGGCTACACCTTC. It codes for CASSPGKNYGYTF.

This chain joins TRBV4-3 and TRBJ2-3, with a tentative D call TRBD2 (5 bases). V lost 5 bases to trimming and J lost 0 bases, with 18 bases between them. From germline, CDR1 is LGHNA and CDR2 YSLEER. The CDR3 has 17 amino acids. CDR3 region: CASSDNHGIPSTDTQYF. DNA for the CDR3: TGCGCCAGCAGCGACAACCACGGGATCCCTAGCACAGATACGCAGTATTTT.

The rearrangement joins TRBV3-1 (or the pseudogene TRBV3-2) to TRBJ1-1, with D tentatively TRBD1 (5 bases). CDR1 LGHDT and CDR2 YNNKEL come from the germline V gene (reference sequence). The CDR3 is made up of 16 amino acids. V was shortened by 0 bases and J by 3 bases, with 14 bases between the two germline ends. This CDR3 reads CASSQDEDNGYTEAFF. Written as DNA, the CDR3 is TGTGCCAGCAGCCAAGACGAGGACAACGGGTACACTGAAGCTTTCTTT.

The chain couples TRBV9 to TRBJ2-2; D not certain. CDR1 and CDR2 (germline): SGDLS, YYNGEE. The CDR3 spans 13 residues. Deletions cut 0 bases from V and 7 bases from J, with 7 bases between. The CDR3 nucleotides read TGTGCCAGCAGCGTAGTTAGCTTCGGGGAGCTGTTTTTT. Its translation is CASSVVSFGELFF.

This chain connects TRBV27 to TRBJ2-1; 7 bases are a match to TRBD2. The CDR3 has 16 residues. Germline V gene sequence: CDR1 MNHEY, CDR2 SMNVEV (reference sequence). The junction had 7 bases not matched to a gene; V was cut back by 4 bases and J by 1 base. The CDR3 DNA is TGTGCCAGCAGTTCCCTATTGGGAGGGTCCTACAATGAGCAGTTCTTC. It encodes CASSSLLGGSYNEQFF.

The rearrangement links TRBV4-1 to TRBJ1-5, with a possible D match to TRBD1 (5 bases). V lost 1 base and J lost 6, with 7 bases in between. CDR1 MGHRA and CDR2 YSYEKL come from the germline V gene. This CDR3 has 13 residues. The CDR3 nucleotides are TGCGCCAGCAGCCAAGTGGGGACTCAGCCCCAGCATTTT. It translates to CASSQVGTQPQHF.

The rearrangement links TRBV3-1 (or the pseudogene TRBV3-2) to TRBJ2-7; D is possibly TRBD1 (6 bases). Germline CDR1 LGHDT, CDR2 YNNKEL (reference sequence). This CDR3 has 13 amino acids. V dropped 1 base and J dropped 3 bases, with 7 bases sitting between them. DNA of the CDR3: TGTGCCAGCAGCCAAGTAGGGGGCTACGAGCAGTACTTC. It specifies CASSQVGGYEQYF.

The rearrangement uses TRBV5-6 and TRBJ2-7; a weak D match, TRBD1 (5 bases). Trimming shortened V by 0 bases and J by 4 bases, and 8 bases separated the two germline ends. CDR1 SGHDT and CDR2 YYEEEE come from the germline V gene. The CDR3 length is 13 residues. The CDR3 protein is CASSLAAGYEQYF. DNA for the CDR3: TGTGCCAGCAGCTTGGCCGCAGGGTACGAGCAGTACTTC.

The rearrangement uses TRBV6-5 and TRBJ1-5, with 8 nucleotides matching TRBD1. In germline, CDR1 is MNHEY, CDR2 SVGAGI. The CDR3 runs 14 residues. Germline trimming cut 10 bases from V and 4 bases from J; bases unmatched to any gene: 9. CDR3 sequence: CATTRQGQNQPQHF. The CDR3 DNA sequence: TGTGCCACCACCCGACAGGGGCAAAATCAGCCCCAGCATTTT.

This chain links TRBV18 with TRBJ1-1; D is undetermined. Trimming pared 3 bases from V and 1 base from J, leaving 12 bases between. Germline CDR1 is KGHSH and CDR2 is LQKENI. There are 15 residues in the CDR3. The CDR3 DNA reads as TGTGCCAGCTCACCGGTGAGGACTGGGAACACTGAAGCTTTCTTT. Translating it yields CASSPVRTGNTEAFF.

The chain carries TRBV15 and TRBJ1-5; D is unresolved. Germline CDR1 and CDR2: LNHNV and YYDKDF (reference sequence). There are 13 residues in the CDR3. V lost 5 bases and J 9 bases, leaving 14 bases between the germline ends. DNA for the CDR3: TGTGCCACCAGCCTCGACGCGTCTCGGCCCCAGCATTTT. This encodes CATSLDASRPQHF.

The CDR3 loop reads CSVRLPGVSNTGELFF. CDR3 sequence (DNA): TGCAGCGTCAGACTGCCTGGTGTCTCAAACACCGGGGAGCTGTTTTTT. The chain combines TRBV29-1 with TRBJ2-2; D is undetermined. CDR3 length: 16 residues. V lost 6 bases, J lost 2 bases, and 19 bases lay in between. Germline V gene lookup returns CDR1 SQVTM and CDR2 ANQGSEA.

V is TRBV7-9 and J is TRBJ2-7; perhaps TRBD1 as D (5 bases). V lost 5 bases and J lost 1, with 9 bases in between. The germline V gene encodes CDR1 SEHNR and CDR2 FQNEAQ (reference sequence). This CDR3 has 13 residues. CDR3 amino acids: CASSSRQSYEQYF. As DNA, the CDR3 is TGTGCCAGCAGCAGTAGACAGTCCTACGAGCAGTACTTC.

The rearrangement links TRBV19 to TRBJ1-6; D is perhaps TRBD1 (6 bases). The ends were cut back, 4 bases at V and 6 bases at J, with 16 bases in the middle. The CDR3 loop spans 16 amino acids. Germline V gene sequence: CDR1 LNHDA, CDR2 SQIVND (reference sequence). The CDR3 DNA sequence: TGTGCCAGTAGTACCTTGTGGGGGGGCGGTAATTCACCCCTCCACTTT. Encoded protein: CASSTLWGGGNSPLHF. Full variable domain (rest looked up from reference TRBV19 and TRBJ1-6): DGGITQSPKYLFRKEGQNVTLSCEQNLNHDAMYWYRQDPGQGLRLIYYSQIVNDFQKGDIAEGYSVSREKKESFPLTVTSAQKNPTAFYLCASSTLWGGGNSPLHFGNGTRLTVT.

The chain carries TRBV7-2 and TRBJ2-7; 13 bases align to TRBD2. The junction had 8 bases not matched to a gene; V was cut back by 5 bases and J by 4 bases. The CDR3 loop spans 16 amino acids. CDR1 SGHTA and CDR2 FQGNSA come from the germline V gene. The CDR3 coding sequence is TGTGCCAGCAGCAAACAGCGACTAGCGGGGGGATACGAGCAGTACTTC. Translated: CASSKQRLAGGYEQYF.

The genes are TRBV2 and TRBJ1-6, with D perhaps TRBD1 (6 bases). The CDR3 is 17 residues long. V was pared by 6 bases and J by 6 bases, with 21 bases between. Per germline, CDR1 SNHLY and CDR2 FYNNEI. CDR3 DNA sequence: TGTGCCAGCAGGGATTTAAGAGGGGGAGGCAGTAATTCACCCCTCCACTTT. Amino acids: CASRDLRGGGSNSPLHF.

The rearrangement joins TRBV6-5 to TRBJ2-1; 12 bases match TRBD2. The CDR3 contains 14 residues. Germline trimming cut 7 bases from V and 10 bases from J; bases unmatched to any gene: 8. CDR1 MNHEY and CDR2 SVGAGI come from the germline V gene. CDR3 nucleotides: TGTGCCAGCATGGCTAGCGGGGGGGCCGCCGAGCAGTTCTTC. Its translation is CASMASGGAAEQFF.

V and J are TRBV11-1 and TRBJ2-1; unclear D gene. This CDR3 has 15 residues. Trimming left V 1 base short and J 0 bases short, with 7 bases between. The germline CDR1 and CDR2 sequences are SGHAT and FQDESV (reference sequence). CDR3 residues: CASSLGRYSYNEQFF. The CDR3 region has the DNA TGTGCCAGCAGCTTAGGCAGATACTCCTACAATGAGCAGTTCTTC.

The genes are TRBV3-1 (or the pseudogene TRBV3-2) and TRBJ2-5; D is unresolved. This CDR3 has 14 amino acids. From germline, CDR1 is LGHDT and CDR2 YNNKEL (reference sequence). V was clipped by 0 bases and J by 4 bases, with 9 bases between them. The CDR3 sequence is CASSQEARGETQYF. CDR3 in DNA: TGTGCCAGCAGCCAAGAGGCCAGAGGAGAGACCCAGTACTTC.

This clone has just a few counts. The chain combines TRBV5-5 with TRBJ2-7, with 8 positions matching TRBD1. CDR1 and CDR2 (germline): SGHKS, YYEKEE (reference sequence). The V and J ends lost 6 bases and 0 bases, in that order; junction bases with no gene match: 8. CDR3 length equals 15 residues. CDR3 region: CASNPDRGGSYEQYF. The CDR3 DNA sequence: TGTGCCAGCAACCCCGACAGGGGAGGCTCCTACGAGCAGTACTTC.

Notes on this clone: A read error is the likely source, as a far larger clone sits one nucleotide away. V usage is TRBV7-6 and J usage is TRBJ1-1; D gene uncertain. Trimming cost V 7 bases and J 1 base, with 4 bases left between them. Germline V gives CDR1 SGHVS, CDR2 FNYEAQ. The CDR3 has 11 residues. CDR3 sequence: CASTPNTEAFF. The CDR3 DNA is TGTGCCAGCACCCCGAACACTGAAGCTTTCTTT.

The J gene is TRBJ1-1, the V gene TRBV29-1, with 7 bases that match TRBD1. Trimming at V came to 2 bases and at J to 3 bases, leaving 9 bases not matched to a gene. Germline loops: CDR1 SQVTM, CDR2 ANQGSEA. CDR3 size: 15 residues. DNA of the CDR3: TGCAGCGTTGAAAAGTTGGGGACAGCGGACACTGAAGCTTTCTTT. It specifies CSVEKLGTADTEAFF.

The rearrangement joins TRBV6-5 to TRBJ1-1, with 11 bases that match TRBD1. V gave up 0 bases and J gave up 4 bases; unmatched junction bases: 1. Per germline, CDR1 MNHEY and CDR2 SVGAGI. The CDR3 contains 15 residues. DNA of the CDR3: TGTGCCAGCAGTTACTCCGGACAGGGGGCCACTGAAGCTTTCTTT. This sequence encodes CASSYSGQGATEAFF.

A single count supports this clone. This chain joins TRBV11-2 and TRBJ2-7; D unresolved. Germline CDR1 SGHAT, CDR2 FQNNGV. Trimming stripped 5 bases from V and 5 bases from J, with 13 bases between. CDR3 length equals 13 residues. In DNA form, the CDR3 reads TGTGCCAGCAGCCCTCTACAGATCAACGAGCAGTACTTC. This encodes CASSPLQINEQYF.

This rearrangement joins TRBV6-5 to TRBJ2-7; 14 bases are shared with TRBD2. This CDR3 is 15 amino acids long. The germline V gene has CDR1 MNHEY and CDR2 SVGAGI. V shed 5 bases, J shed 5 bases, and the junction held 5 bases outside the gene matches. CDR3 in DNA: TGTGCCAGCAGTAAGACTAGCGGGAGGGATGACGAGCAGTACTTC. Encoded protein: CASSKTSGRDDEQYF.

The V call is TRBV4-1, the J call TRBJ2-5; 11 nucleotides match TRBD2. The CDR3 runs to 18 residues. The J segment lost 4 bases and the V segment lost 1 base, leaving 11 bases of the junction unmatched. Per germline, CDR1 MGHRA and CDR2 YSYEKL. As DNA, the CDR3 is TGCGCCAGCAGCCAAGGGCCGACACTAGCGGGGGTCCGAGAGACCCAGTACTTC. This gives the protein CASSQGPTLAGVRETQYF.